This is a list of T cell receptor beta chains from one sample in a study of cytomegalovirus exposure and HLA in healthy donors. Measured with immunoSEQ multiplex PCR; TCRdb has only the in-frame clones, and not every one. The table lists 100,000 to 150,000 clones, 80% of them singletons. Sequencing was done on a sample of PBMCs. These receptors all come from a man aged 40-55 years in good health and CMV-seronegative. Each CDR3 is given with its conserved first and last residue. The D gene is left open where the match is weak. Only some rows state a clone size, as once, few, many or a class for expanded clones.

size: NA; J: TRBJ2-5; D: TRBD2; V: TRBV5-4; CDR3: CASSSHGLAGGKETQYF; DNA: TGTGCCAGCAGTTCTCACGGACTAGCGGGGGGCAAAGAGACCCAGTACTTC
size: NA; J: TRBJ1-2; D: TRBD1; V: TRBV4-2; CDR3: CASSQAAGQGNYGYTF; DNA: TGTGCCAGCAGCCAAGCCGCCGGACAGGGCAACTATGGCTACACCTTC
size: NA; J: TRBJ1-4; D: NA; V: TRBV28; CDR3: CASSFRDTKGEKLFF; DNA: TGTGCCAGCAGTTTTAGGGACACCAAAGGTGAAAAACTGTTTTTT
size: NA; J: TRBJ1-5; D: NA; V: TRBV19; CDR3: CASRTDGNQPQHF; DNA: TGTGCCAGTAGGACAGACGGCAATCAGCCCCAGCATTTT
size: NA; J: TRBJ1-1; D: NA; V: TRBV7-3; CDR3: CASSIQGNTEAFF; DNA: TGTGCCAGCAGCATACAGGGTAATACTGAAGCTTTCTTT
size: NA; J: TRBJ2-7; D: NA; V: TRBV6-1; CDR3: CASSGVGARAGSYEQYF; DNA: TGTGCCAGCAGTGGGGTGGGGGCCAGGGCAGGCTCCTACGAGCAGTACTTC
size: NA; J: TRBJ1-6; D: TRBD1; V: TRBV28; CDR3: CASSPDRNSPLHF; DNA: TGTGCCAGCAGTCCGGACAGGAATTCACCCCTCCACTTT
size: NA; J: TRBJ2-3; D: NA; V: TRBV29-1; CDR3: CSVDPGQGDTQYF; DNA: TGCAGCGTTGACCCGGGCCAGGGAGATACGCAGTATTTT
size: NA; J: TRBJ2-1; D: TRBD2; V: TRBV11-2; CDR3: CASSRGAGGREQFF; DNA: TGTGCCAGCAGCCGGGGAGCGGGGGGTCGGGAGCAGTTCTTC
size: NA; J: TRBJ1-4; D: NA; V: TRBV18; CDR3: CASSPSLEEKLFF; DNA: TGTGCCAGCTCACCATCTTTAGAGGAAAAACTGTTTTTT
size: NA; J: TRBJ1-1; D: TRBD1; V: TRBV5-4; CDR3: CASSPQGTLEAFF; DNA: TGTGCCAGCAGCCCACAGGGGACCCTTGAAGCTTTCTTT
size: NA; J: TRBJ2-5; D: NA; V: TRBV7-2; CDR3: CASSLQGGQETQYF; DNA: TGTGCCAGCAGTCTACAGGGTGGACAAGAGACCCAGTACTTC
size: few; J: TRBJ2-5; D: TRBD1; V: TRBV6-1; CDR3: CASRRTGGWETQYF; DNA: TGTGCCAGCAGACGGACAGGGGGTTGGGAGACCCAGTACTTC
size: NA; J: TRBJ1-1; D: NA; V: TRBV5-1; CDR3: CASSFNSLNTEAFF; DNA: TGCGCCAGCAGCTTTAATAGTTTGAACACTGAAGCTTTCTTT
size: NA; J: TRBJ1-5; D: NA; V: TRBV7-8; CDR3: CASSLWGRNQPQHF; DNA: TGTGCCAGCAGCTTATGGGGGAGGAATCAGCCCCAGCATTTT
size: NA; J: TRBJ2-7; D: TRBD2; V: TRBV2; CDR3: CASRELAGSYEQYF; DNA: TGTGCCAGCAGGGAACTAGCGGGGTCCTACGAGCAGTACTTC
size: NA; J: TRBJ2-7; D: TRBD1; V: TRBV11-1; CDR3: CASSASGGPYSYEQYF; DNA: TGTGCCAGCAGTGCGTCAGGGGGCCCATACTCCTACGAGCAGTACTTC
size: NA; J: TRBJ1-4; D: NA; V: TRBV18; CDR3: CASSPPSVGGKLFF; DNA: TGTGCCAGCTCACCACCGTCAGTCGGCGGAAAACTGTTTTTT
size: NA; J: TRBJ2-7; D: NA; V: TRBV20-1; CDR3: CSASEGVEQYF; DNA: TGCAGTGCTAGTGAGGGTGTCGAGCAGTACTTC
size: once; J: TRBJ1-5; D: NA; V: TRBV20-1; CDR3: CSAPGQPQHF; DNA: TGCAGTGCACCAGGGCAGCCCCAGCATTTT
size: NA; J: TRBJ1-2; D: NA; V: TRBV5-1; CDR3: CASSLGTGGGYTF; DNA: TGCGCCAGCAGCTTGGGTACAGGTGGTGGCTACACCTTC
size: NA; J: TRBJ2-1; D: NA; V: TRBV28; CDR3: CASFSSGPRAEQFF; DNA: TGTGCCAGCTTCTCGTCGGGCCCGAGGGCTGAGCAGTTCTTC
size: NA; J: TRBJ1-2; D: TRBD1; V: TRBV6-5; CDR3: CASSYGQDGYTF; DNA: TGTGCCAGCAGTTACGGACAGGATGGCTACACCTTC
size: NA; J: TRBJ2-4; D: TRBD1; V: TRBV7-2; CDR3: CASSQGTALRYF; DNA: TGTGCCAGCAGCCAGGGGACAGCCTTGCGGTACTTC
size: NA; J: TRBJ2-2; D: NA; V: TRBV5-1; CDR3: CASSLDSITGELFF; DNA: TGCGCCAGCAGCTTGGATTCTATCACCGGGGAGCTGTTTTTT
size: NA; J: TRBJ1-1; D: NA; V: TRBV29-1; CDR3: CSADWGDTEAFF; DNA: TGCAGCGCTGACTGGGGGGACACTGAAGCTTTCTTT
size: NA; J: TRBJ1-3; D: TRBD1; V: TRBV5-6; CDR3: CASSANRGPGNTIYF; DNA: TGTGCCAGCAGCGCCAACAGGGGGCCAGGAAACACCATATATTTT
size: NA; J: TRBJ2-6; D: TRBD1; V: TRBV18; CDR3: CASSLLRDSIDSGANVLTF; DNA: TGTGCCAGCTCACTTCTGAGGGACAGCATAGACTCTGGGGCCAACGTCCTGACTTTC
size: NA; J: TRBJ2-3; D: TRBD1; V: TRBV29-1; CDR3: CSVGQGGDTQYF; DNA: TGCAGCGTAGGCCAAGGGGGCGATACGCAGTATTTT